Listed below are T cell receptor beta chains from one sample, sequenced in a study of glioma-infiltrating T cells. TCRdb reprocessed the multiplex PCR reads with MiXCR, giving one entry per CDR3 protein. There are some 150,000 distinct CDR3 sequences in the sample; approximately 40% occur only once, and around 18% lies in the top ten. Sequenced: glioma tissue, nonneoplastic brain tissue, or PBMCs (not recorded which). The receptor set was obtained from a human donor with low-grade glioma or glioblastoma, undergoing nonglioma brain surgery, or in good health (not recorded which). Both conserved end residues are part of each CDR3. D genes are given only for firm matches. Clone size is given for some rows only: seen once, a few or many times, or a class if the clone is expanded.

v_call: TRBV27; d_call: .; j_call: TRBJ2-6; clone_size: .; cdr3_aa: CASSPRGRGSGANVLTF; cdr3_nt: TGTGCCAGCAGCCCCAGGGGACGGGGGTCTGGGGCCAACGTCCTGACTTTC
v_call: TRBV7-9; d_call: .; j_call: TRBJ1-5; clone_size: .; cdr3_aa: CASSLETGDQPQHF; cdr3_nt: TGTGCCAGCAGCTTAGAGACAGGAGATCAGCCCCAGCATTTT
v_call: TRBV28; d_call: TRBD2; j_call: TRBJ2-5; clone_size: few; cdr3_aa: CASSPLAGPGETQYF; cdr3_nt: TGTGCCAGCAGTCCTCTAGCGGGACCGGGAGAGACCCAGTACTTC
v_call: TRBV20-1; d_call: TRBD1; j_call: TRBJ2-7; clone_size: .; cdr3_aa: CSASPGTGRGEQYF; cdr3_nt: TGCAGTGCTAGCCCCGGGACAGGGAGAGGTGAGCAGTACTTC
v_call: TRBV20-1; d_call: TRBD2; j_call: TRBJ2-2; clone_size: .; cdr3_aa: CSARHRTSGASITGELFF; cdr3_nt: TGCAGTGCTAGACACCGGACTAGCGGGGCTTCGATCACCGGGGAGCTGTTTTTT
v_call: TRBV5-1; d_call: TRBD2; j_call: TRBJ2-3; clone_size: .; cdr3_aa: CASSPLVLAGADTQYF; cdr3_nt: TGTGCCAGCAGCCCCCTCGTGCTAGCGGGAGCAGATACGCAGTATTTT
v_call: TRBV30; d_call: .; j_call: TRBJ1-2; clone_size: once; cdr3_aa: CASAGTRGYTF; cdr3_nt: TGTGCTTCAGCAGGGACCCGGGGCTACACCTTC
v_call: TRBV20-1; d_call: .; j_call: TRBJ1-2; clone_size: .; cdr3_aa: CSAREGAYGYTF; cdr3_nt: TGCAGTGCTAGAGAGGGGGCCTATGGCTACACCTTC
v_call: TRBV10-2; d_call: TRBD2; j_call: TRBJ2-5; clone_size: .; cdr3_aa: CASSRGRQMTQYF; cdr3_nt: TGCGCCAGCAGCCGCGGGAGACAGATGACCCAGTACTTC
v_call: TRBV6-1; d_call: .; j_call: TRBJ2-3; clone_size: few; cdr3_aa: CASSYGDESTDTQYF; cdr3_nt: TGTGCCAGCAGCTACGGGGACGAGAGCACAGATACGCAGTATTTT
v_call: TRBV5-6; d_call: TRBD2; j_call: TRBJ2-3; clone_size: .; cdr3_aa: CASSSGTTLTDTQYF; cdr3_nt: TGTGCCAGCAGCTCCGGGACTACCCTCACAGATACGCAGTATTTT
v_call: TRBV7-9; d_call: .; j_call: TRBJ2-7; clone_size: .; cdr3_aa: CASSFREDEQYF; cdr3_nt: TGTGCCAGCAGCTTTCGCGAGGATGAGCAGTACTTC
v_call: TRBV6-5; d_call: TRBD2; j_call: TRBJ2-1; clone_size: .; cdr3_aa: CASIHSASGRAWNEQFF; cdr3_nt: TGTGCCAGCATTCACTCGGCTAGCGGGAGGGCTTGGAATGAGCAGTTCTTC
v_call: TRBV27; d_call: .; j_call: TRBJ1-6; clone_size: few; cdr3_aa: CASSRRTNSPLHF; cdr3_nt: TGTGCCAGCAGTAGACGTACTAATTCACCCCTCCACTTT
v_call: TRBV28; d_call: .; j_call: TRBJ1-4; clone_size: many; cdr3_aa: CASSSLGGSEKLFF; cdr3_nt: TGTGCCAGCAGTTCCCTTGGGGGTAGTGAAAAACTGTTTTTT
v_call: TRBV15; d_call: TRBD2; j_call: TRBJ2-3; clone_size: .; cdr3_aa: CATSSRTSGNTDTQYF; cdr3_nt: TGTGCCACCAGCAGTAGGACTAGCGGGAACACAGATACGCAGTATTTT
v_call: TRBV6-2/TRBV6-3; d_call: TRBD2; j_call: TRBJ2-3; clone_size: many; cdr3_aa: CASSYWASGTDTQYF; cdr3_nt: TGTGCCAGCAGTTACTGGGCTAGCGGGACAGATACGCAGTATTTT